This TCR beta chain was identified in a study of T cell repertoires in cytomegalovirus infection. Study background: HLA-B-restricted CMV epitopes that are well studied, plus recently identified HLA-C-restricted ones, were used by the study. Both CMV infection and a matching HLA type were indicated by public TCR beta signatures.

This clonotype came up a few times. No antigen is known for it. The J segment lost 5 bases and the V segment lost 1 base, leaving 12 bases of the junction unmatched. Germline lookup yields CDR1 LGHNA and CDR2 YSLEER. The CDR3 is 19 residues long. Points from the study as a whole: Within the response measured ex vivo, HLA-C-restricted CMV-specific TCR beta clonotypes were dominant. Pooled public TCR beta family frequency picked out CMV carriers with the relevant HLA.

TCRdb reprocessed the reads via MiXCR and lists one record per CDR3 protein. The sample carries roughly 350,000 distinct CDR3 sequences, just under 35% recorded once. The chain is built from TRBV4-3 and TRBJ2-1, with 12 bases identical to TRBD2. The clonotype was recovered from a human donor in good health (CMV status not recorded). Some clones in this sample may be carry-over from other donors' samples. Source: cultured PBMCs, taken from culture after CMV antigen stimulation. CDR3 DNA sequence: TGCGCCAGCAGCCAAGGGCTAGCGGGAGGGATAGGTGAGGACAATGAGCAGTTCTTC. Its protein product is CASSQGLAGGIGEDNEQFF.